The entry that follows covers one T cell receptor beta chain sequence. Its antigen is unidentified. Germline CDR1 MDHEN, CDR2 SYDVKM. V shed 5 bases, J shed 5 bases, and the junction held 8 bases outside the gene matches. This CDR3 contains 15 residues. The source of the sample is a study of T cells after yellow fever vaccination. Findings of the study overall: CD4 and CD8 compartments shared a small share of clonotypes, likely from convergent recombination.

Template switching with 5'RACE generated the TCR cDNA and added a universal primer site and UMIs. One entry per CDR3 protein, called by TCRdb with MiXCR from the 5' RACE reads. The sample lists hundreds of thousands of distinct CDR3 sequences; about 12% were seen once. The TCR comes from a man aged 30 to 39 who received the YFV17D yellow fever vaccine. Material: PBMCs, obtained on the day of the yellow fever booster vaccination. V is TRBV28 and J is TRBJ2-1, with 8 bases fitting TRBD2. CDR3 residues: CASSPAGAEDNEQFF. CDR3 sequence (DNA): TGTGCCAGCAGTCCAGCGGGAGCGGAGGACAATGAGCAGTTCTTC.